This TCR beta chain was observed in a study of T cell repertoires in cytomegalovirus infection (dated by TCRdb to 2018 to 2020). General notes on the study: The peptide stimulations were aimed at well-studied HLA-B-restricted epitopes as well as recently identified HLA-C-restricted CMV epitopes, whose presentation resists viral immunomodulation. Because public TCR beta signatures pointed to carriage of CMV infection together with the matching HLA type, the HLA type of each donor mattered for the analysis. Broad study findings and their caveats: Cumulative frequency of public TCR beta family members discriminated carriers of CMV infection plus the relevant HLA type in this cohort and an independent approximately 350-donor cohort. In the ex vivo response, HLA-C-restricted CMV-specific TCR beta clonotypes were dominant, and in two of eight donors the single most frequent clonotype came from this HLA-C-restricted group.

Explained via the paper, the treatment or condition label denotes: in vitro stimulation with specific CMV peptide epitopes to enrich CMV-specific T cells. From cysteine to phenylalanine, the CDR3 is 18 amino acids long. The germline V gene gives CDR1 as SNHLY and CDR2 as FYNNEI. TCRdb names Illumina HiSeq 1500 as the instrument used. TCRdb trimmed public reads at Q25 via fastp, called clones via MiXCR and kept in-frame beta chains. Every distinct CDR3 protein forms one entry, paired with its most common genes and DNA. The sample profile shows roughly 800,000 distinct CDR3 sequences; about 28% of them were found once. The ten largest clones capture around 14% of the sample. A remark on this clonotype: Its specific antigen is unknown. The DNA is left out, because the CDR3 cannot be placed on it with certainty; the CDR3 is given as TCRdb lists it.

Material: cultured CD8+ T cells from PBMCs, obtained from culture after CMV antigen stimulation. This TCR derives from a human donor in good health (CMV status not recorded). Some clones in this sample may be carry-over from other donors' samples. The sequence is built from TRBV2 and TRBJ2-2; the table's D call, TRBD1, was not checked against the DNA. The CDR3 has the sequence CASSTSGDLTRNTGELFF.